A selection of T cell receptor beta chains follows, all from one sample in a study of beta chain features in type 1 diabetes. Sequencing was performed with immunoSEQ multiplex PCR; in TCRdb, only in-frame clones are kept and a portion is missing. Of 900,000 or so clones detected, 15% to 20% appear once; the ten largest clones hold 0.023%. The material sequenced was naive CD4+ T cells from blood. The receptor set was obtained from a young woman in good health. Both conserved end residues are part of each CDR3. A D gene is named only where the DNA matches it firmly. Some rows mark clone size as missing; the rest say once, few, many or name a class of expanded clone.

j_call | clone_size | v_call | cdr3_length | d_call | cdr3_aa | cdr3_nt
TRBJ2-7 | few | TRBV25-1 | 13 | NA | CASSRRSSYEQYF | TGTGCCAGCAGTAGACGCAGCTCCTACGAGCAGTACTTC
TRBJ1-1 | few | TRBV6-5 | 14 | TRBD1 | CASSRGQGYTEAFF | TGTGCCAGCAGTAGGGGACAGGGGTACACTGAAGCTTTCTTT
TRBJ2-5 | few | TRBV29-1 | 14 | TRBD1 | CSVEQGARLETQYF | TGCAGCGTTGAACAGGGGGCGCGGTTAGAGACCCAGTACTTC
TRBJ1-5 | NA | TRBV2 | 15 | TRBD1 | CASRMTGGSNQPQHF | TGTGCCAGCAGGATGACAGGGGGGTCCAATCAGCCCCAGCATTTT
TRBJ2-1 | few | TRBV4-1 | 15 | NA | CASSISQSSYNEQFF | TGCGCCAGCAGTATTTCCCAGAGCTCCTACAATGAGCAGTTCTTC
TRBJ2-1 | NA | TRBV15 | 15 | NA | CATSRDLASYNEQFF | TGTGCCACCAGCAGAGATCTAGCGTCCTACAATGAGCAGTTCTTC
TRBJ1-1 | NA | TRBV7-9 | 14 | TRBD1 | CASSFGTGDTEAFF | TGTGCCAGCAGCTTTGGTACAGGGGACACTGAAGCTTTCTTT
TRBJ2-5 | few | TRBV15 | 15 | NA | CATRPLGLLQGTQYF | TGTGCCACCCGACCTTTGGGACTCCTACAGGGGACCCAGTACTTC
TRBJ2-5 | NA | TRBV29-1 | 12 | NA | CSVVLVVETQYF | TGCAGCGTTGTTCTGGTAGTGGAGACCCAGTACTTC
TRBJ1-1 | few | TRBV7-9 | 14 | NA | CASSPLGDNTEAFF | TGTGCCAGCAGCCCGCTAGGGGACAACACTGAAGCTTTCTTT
TRBJ2-7 | NA | TRBV10-3 | 12 | TRBD2 | CATIGEGYEQYF | TGTGCCACAATAGGGGAGGGGTACGAGCAGTACTTC
TRBJ2-7 | NA | TRBV7-9 | 13 | NA | CASSPPWAYEQYF | TGTGCCAGCAGCCCGCCCTGGGCCTACGAGCAGTACTTC
TRBJ2-1 | NA | TRBV7-9 | 12 | TRBD1 | CASSLDRVGQFF | TGTGCCAGCAGCCTGGACAGGGTGGGGCAGTTCTTC
TRBJ1-5 | NA | TRBV15 | 14 | TRBD1 | CATSRGQGDQPQHF | TGTGCCACCAGCCGAGGACAGGGTGATCAGCCCCAGCATTTT
TRBJ2-2 | few | TRBV5-1 | 14 | TRBD1 | CASSRDRNTGELFF | TGCGCCAGCAGCCGGGACAGGAACACCGGGGAGCTGTTTTTT
TRBJ1-2 | NA | TRBV5-1 | 12 | NA | CASSEGDYGYTF | TGCGCCAGCTCAGAGGGGGACTATGGCTACACCTTC
TRBJ2-7 | few | TRBV7-3 | 15 | TRBD1 | CASSASGTGPYEQYF | TGTGCCAGCAGCGCCTCCGGGACAGGTCCCTACGAGCAGTACTTC
TRBJ2-5 | NA | TRBV29-1 | 15 | TRBD2 | CSVPEGGRRQETQYF | TGCAGCGTCCCCGAGGGCGGGAGAAGACAAGAGACCCAGTACTTC
TRBJ2-1 | NA | TRBV6-5 | 13 | NA | CASSYLVGHEQFF | TGTGCCAGCAGTTACTTGGTCGGGCATGAGCAGTTCTTC
TRBJ1-1 | few | TRBV6-5 | 11 | NA | CASSYRGMAFF | TGTGCCAGCAGTTACAGAGGAATGGCTTTCTTT
TRBJ2-7 | NA | TRBV19 | 14 | TRBD1 | CASSKWTGLEEQYF | TGTGCCAGTAGTAAATGGACAGGTTTGGAAGAGCAGTACTTC
TRBJ2-3 | NA | TRBV9 | 16 | TRBD2 | CASSVGGISGTDTQYF | TGTGCCAGCAGCGTAGGTGGTATTAGCGGGACAGATACGCAGTATTTT
TRBJ2-7 | few | TRBV5-1 | 14 | NA | CASSFPGPYYEQYF | TGCGCCAGCAGCTTTCCGGGCCCCTACTACGAGCAGTACTTC
TRBJ2-2 | NA | TRBV4-2 | 14 | NA | CASSQGGGTGELFF | TGTGCCAGCAGCCAAGGAGGAGGCACCGGGGAGCTGTTTTTT
TRBJ2-1 | NA | TRBV25-1 | 14 | NA | CASSDIAHRNEQFF | TGTGCCAGCAGTGATATCGCCCACCGGAATGAGCAGTTCTTC
TRBJ1-5 | few | TRBV7-2 | 16 | TRBD1 | CASSSGTGTSNQPQHF | TGTGCCAGCAGCTCGGGGACAGGGACTAGCAATCAGCCCCAGCATTTT
TRBJ2-7 | NA | TRBV6-5 | 15 | NA | CASSYSGQGRNEQYF | TGTGCCAGCAGTTATTCCGGGCAGGGTAGGAACGAGCAGTACTTC
TRBJ2-1 | few | TRBV7-9 | 16 | TRBD2 | CASSRPGTSSFAEQFF | TGTGCCAGCAGCCGACCCGGGACTAGCAGTTTTGCTGAGCAGTTCTTC
TRBJ2-5 | NA | TRBV6-6 | 13 | NA | CASSYLGRETQYF | TGTGCCAGCAGTTACCTAGGGCGTGAGACCCAGTACTTC
TRBJ2-7 | few | TRBV10-3 | 14 | NA | CAIRPGSGIYEQYF | TGTGCCATCAGGCCTGGGAGCGGAATCTACGAGCAGTACTTC
TRBJ2-5 | NA | TRBV10-3 | 14 | NA | CAISKQGGGETQYF | TGTGCCATCAGTAAACAGGGTGGTGGGGAGACCCAGTACTTC
TRBJ1-1 | few | TRBV14 | 18 | NA | CASSQERGTHRVNTEAFF | TGTGCCAGCAGCCAAGAAAGGGGGACTCACCGCGTGAACACTGAAGCTTTCTTT
TRBJ1-3 | NA | TRBV9 | 19 | TRBD1 | CASSVAPGGNRGHGNTIYF | TGTGCCAGCAGCGTAGCTCCGGGCGGCAACAGGGGGCATGGAAACACCATATATTTT
TRBJ2-5 | few | TRBV7-8 | 16 | NA | CASSLRLFGNQETQYF | TGTGCCAGCAGCTTACGTCTCTTCGGGAACCAAGAGACCCAGTACTTC
TRBJ2-7 | NA | TRBV4-3 | 14 | NA | CASSQEQGPYEQYF | TGCGCCAGCAGCCAAGAGCAGGGTCCTTACGAGCAGTACTTC
TRBJ2-7 | NA | TRBV6-5 | 11 | NA | CASSNTGEQYF | TGTGCCAGCAGTAACACAGGAGAGCAGTACTTC
TRBJ2-2 | NA | TRBV7-6 | 18 | TRBD2 | CASSSRLAGGPSSGELFF | TGTGCCAGCAGCTCCCGGCTAGCGGGAGGGCCGAGTTCCGGGGAGCTGTTTTTT
TRBJ2-3 | few | TRBV27 | 14 | NA | CASKKYSNTDTQYF | TGTGCCAGTAAAAAGTATAGCAACACAGATACGCAGTATTTT
TRBJ2-7 | few | TRBV7-3 | 15 | TRBD1 | CASSFTGTGGYEQYF | TGTGCCAGCAGCTTTACCGGGACAGGGGGCTACGAGCAGTACTTC
TRBJ1-5 | few | TRBV7-2 | 13 | NA | CASSHYSNQPQHF | TGTGCCAGCAGCCATTATAGCAATCAGCCCCAGCATTTT
TRBJ2-2 | NA | TRBV7-2 | 17 | NA | CASSLTPSAPNTGELFF | TGTGCCAGCAGCTTAACCCCCAGCGCCCCGAACACCGGGGAGCTGTTTTTT
TRBJ2-1 | few | TRBV7-9 | 17 | TRBD2 | CAAEGIGTSGRVNEQFF | TGTGCAGCGGAAGGAATTGGGACTAGCGGGAGGGTCAATGAGCAGTTCTTC